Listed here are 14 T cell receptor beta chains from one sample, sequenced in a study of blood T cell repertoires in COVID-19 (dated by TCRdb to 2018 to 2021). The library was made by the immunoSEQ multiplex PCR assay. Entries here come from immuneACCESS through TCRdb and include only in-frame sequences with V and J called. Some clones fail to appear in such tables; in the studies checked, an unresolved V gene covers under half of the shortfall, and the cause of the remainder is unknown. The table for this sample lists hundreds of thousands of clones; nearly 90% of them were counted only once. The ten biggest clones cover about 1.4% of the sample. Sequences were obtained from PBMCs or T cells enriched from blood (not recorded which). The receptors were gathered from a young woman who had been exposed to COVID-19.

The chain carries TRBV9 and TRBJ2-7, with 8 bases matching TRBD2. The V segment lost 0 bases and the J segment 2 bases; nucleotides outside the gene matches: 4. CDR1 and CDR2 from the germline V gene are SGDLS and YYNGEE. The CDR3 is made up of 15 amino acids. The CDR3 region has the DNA TGTGCCAGCAGCGTAGGGATAGCGGGGACCTACGAGCAGTACTTC. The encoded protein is CASSVGIAGTYEQYF.

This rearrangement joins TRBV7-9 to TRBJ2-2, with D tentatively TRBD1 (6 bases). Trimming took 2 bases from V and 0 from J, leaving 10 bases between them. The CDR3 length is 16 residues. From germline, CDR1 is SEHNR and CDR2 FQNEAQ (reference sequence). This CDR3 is CASSLQQGPNTGELFF. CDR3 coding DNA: TGTGCCAGCAGCTTACAACAGGGCCCGAACACCGGGGAGCTGTTTTTT.

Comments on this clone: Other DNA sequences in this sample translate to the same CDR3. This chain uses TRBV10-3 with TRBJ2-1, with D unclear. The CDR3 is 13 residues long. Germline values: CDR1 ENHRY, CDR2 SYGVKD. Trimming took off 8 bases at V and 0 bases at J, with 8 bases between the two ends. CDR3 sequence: CAISASSYNEQFF. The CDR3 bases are TGTGCCATCTCAGCGAGCTCCTACAATGAGCAGTTCTTC.

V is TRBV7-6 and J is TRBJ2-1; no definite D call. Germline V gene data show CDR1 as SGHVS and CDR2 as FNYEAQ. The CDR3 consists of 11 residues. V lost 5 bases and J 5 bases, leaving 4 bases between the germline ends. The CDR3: CASSPDNEQFF. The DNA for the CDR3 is TGTGCCAGCAGCCCAGACAATGAGCAGTTCTTC.

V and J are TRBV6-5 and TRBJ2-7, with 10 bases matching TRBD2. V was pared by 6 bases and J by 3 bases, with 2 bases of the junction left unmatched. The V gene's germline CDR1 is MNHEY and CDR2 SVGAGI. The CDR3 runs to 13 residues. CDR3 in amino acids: CASRPSGSYEQYF. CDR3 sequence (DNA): TGTGCCAGCAGGCCTAGCGGGAGCTACGAGCAGTACTTC.

In DNA form, the CDR3 reads TGTGCCAGCTCACCACTCGGGACTAGCGGGAGGGACCTTAATACGCAGTATTTT. Amino acid sequence: CASSPLGTSGRDLNTQYF. V gene TRBV18 combines with J gene TRBJ2-3; 16 nucleotides agree with TRBD2. The V and J ends lost 1 base and 7 bases, in that order; junction bases with no gene match: 8. CDR1 KGHSH and CDR2 LQKENI come from the germline V gene. The CDR3 has 18 residues.

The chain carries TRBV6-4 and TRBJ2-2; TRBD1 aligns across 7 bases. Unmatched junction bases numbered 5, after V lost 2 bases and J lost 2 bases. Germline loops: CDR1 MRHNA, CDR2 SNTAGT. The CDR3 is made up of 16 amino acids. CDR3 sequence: CASSDHGQANTGELFF. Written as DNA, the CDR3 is TGTGCCAGCAGTGACCATGGACAGGCCAACACCGGGGAGCTGTTTTTT.

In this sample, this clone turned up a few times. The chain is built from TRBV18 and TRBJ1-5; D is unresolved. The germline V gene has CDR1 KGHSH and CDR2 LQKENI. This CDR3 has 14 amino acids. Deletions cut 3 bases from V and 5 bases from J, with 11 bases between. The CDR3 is CASSPAPGYQPQHF. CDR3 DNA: TGTGCCAGCTCACCGGCGCCAGGCTATCAGCCCCAGCATTTT.

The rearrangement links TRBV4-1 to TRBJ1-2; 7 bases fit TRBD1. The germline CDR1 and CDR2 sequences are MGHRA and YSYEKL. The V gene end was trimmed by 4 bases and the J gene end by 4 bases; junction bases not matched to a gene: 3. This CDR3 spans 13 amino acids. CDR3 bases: TGCGCCAGCAGCCTTGGGGACAGCTATGGCTACACCTTC. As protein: CASSLGDSYGYTF.

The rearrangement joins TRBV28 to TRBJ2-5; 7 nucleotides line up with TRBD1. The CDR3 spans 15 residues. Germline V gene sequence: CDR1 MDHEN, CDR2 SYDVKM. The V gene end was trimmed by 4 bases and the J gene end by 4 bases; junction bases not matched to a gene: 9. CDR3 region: CASSYGQAVAETQYF. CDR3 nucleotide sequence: TGTGCCAGCAGTTACGGACAGGCGGTGGCAGAGACCCAGTACTTC.

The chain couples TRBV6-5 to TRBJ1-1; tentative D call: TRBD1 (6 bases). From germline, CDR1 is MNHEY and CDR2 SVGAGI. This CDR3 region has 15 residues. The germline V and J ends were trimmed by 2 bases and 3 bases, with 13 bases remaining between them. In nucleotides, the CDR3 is TGTGCCAGCAGTTACAGGGGGATAGGGGACACTGAAGCTTTCTTT. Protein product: CASSYRGIGDTEAFF.

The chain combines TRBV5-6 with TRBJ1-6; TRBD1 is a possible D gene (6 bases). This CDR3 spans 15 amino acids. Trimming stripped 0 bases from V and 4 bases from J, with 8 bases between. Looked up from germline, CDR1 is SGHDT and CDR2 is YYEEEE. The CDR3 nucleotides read TGTGCCAGCAGCTTGGTCGGACAGTATAATTCACCCCTCCACTTT. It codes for CASSLVGQYNSPLHF.

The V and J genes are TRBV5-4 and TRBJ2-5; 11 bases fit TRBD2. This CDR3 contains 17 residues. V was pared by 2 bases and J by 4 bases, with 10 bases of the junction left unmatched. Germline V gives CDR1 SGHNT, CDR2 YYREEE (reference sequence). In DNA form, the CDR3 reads TGTGCCAGCAGCTTAAGGGTCACTAGCGGGAGTACAGAGACCCAGTACTTC. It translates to CASSLRVTSGSTETQYF.

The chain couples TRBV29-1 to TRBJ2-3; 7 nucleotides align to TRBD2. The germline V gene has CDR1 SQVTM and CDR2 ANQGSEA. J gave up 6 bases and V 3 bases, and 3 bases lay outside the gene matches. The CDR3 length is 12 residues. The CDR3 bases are TGCAGCGTTGAGATCGGGAGGGATACGCAGTATTTT. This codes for CSVEIGRDTQYF.